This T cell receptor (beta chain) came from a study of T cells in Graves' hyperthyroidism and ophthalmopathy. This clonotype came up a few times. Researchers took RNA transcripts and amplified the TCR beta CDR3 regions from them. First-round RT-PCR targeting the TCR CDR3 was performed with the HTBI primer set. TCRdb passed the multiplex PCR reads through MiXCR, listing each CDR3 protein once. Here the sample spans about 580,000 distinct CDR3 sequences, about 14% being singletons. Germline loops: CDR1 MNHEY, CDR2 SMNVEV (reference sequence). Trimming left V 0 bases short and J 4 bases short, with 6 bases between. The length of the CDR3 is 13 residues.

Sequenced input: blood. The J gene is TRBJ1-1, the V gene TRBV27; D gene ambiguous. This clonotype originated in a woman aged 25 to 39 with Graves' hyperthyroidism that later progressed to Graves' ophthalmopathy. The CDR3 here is CASSLSAGTEAFF. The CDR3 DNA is TGTGCCAGCAGTTTATCGGCAGGCACTGAAGCTTTCTTT.